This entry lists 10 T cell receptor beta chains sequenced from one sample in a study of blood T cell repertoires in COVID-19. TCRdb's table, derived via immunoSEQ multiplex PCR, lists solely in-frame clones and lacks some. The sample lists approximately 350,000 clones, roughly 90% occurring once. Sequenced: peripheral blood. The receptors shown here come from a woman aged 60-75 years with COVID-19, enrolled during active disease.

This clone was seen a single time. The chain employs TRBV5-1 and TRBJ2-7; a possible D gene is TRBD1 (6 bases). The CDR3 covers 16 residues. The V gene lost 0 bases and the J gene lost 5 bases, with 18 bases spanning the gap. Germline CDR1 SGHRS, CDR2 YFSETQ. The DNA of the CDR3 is TGCGCCAGCAGCTTGGGCCCTTCCGGGACACGGAACGAGCAGTACTTC. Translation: CASSLGPSGTRNEQYF.

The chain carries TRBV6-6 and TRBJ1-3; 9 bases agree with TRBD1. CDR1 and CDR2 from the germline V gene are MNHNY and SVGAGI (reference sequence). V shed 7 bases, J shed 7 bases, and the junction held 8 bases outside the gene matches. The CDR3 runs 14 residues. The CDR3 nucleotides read TGTGCCAGCACGACAGGGGGGGCCTCGAACACCATATATTTT. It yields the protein CASTTGGASNTIYF.

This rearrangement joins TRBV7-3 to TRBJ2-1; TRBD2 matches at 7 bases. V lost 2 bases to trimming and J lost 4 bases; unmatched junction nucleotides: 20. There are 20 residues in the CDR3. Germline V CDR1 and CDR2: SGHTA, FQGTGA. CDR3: CASSLSGSWGGRLRYNEQFF. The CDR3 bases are TGTGCCAGCAGCTTATCGGGTAGCTGGGGGGGAAGACTACGTTACAATGAGCAGTTCTTC.

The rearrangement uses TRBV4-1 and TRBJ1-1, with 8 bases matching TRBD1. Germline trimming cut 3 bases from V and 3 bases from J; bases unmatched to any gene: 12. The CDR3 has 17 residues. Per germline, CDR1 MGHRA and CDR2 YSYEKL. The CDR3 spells CASSHFGQGGRDTEAFF. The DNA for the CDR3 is TGCGCCAGCAGCCACTTCGGACAGGGAGGAAGGGACACTGAAGCTTTCTTT.

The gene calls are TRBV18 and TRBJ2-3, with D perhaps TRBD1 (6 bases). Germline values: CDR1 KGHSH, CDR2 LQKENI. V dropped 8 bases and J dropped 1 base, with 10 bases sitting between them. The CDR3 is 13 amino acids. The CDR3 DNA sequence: TGTGCCAGCGGACAGAGTGGCACAGATACGCAGTATTTT. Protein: CASGQSGTDTQYF.

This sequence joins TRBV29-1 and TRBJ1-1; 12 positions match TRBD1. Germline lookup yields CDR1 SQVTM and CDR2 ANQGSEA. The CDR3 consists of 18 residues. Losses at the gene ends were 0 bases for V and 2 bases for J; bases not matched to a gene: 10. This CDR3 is CSVEDRWDRGRSNTEAFF. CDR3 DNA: TGCAGCGTTGAAGATAGGTGGGACAGGGGGCGGTCAAACACTGAAGCTTTCTTT.

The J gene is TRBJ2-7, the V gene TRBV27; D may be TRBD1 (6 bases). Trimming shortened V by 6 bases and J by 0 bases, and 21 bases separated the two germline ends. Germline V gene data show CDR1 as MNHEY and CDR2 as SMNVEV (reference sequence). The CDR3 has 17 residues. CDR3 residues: CASRPTGIAILSYEQYF. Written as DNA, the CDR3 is TGTGCCAGCAGGCCTACAGGGATTGCTATTCTCTCCTACGAGCAGTACTTC.

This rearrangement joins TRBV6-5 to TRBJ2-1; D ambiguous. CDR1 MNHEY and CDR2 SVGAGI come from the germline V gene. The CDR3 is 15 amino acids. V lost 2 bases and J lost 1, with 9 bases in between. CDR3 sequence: CASSYGPPSYNEQFF. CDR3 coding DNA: TGTGCCAGCAGTTACGGCCCCCCATCCTACAATGAGCAGTTCTTC.

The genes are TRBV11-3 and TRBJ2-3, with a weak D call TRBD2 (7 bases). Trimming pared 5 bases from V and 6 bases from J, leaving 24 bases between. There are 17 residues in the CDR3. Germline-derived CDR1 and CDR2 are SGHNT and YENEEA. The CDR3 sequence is CASSPYGGRGLGDTQYF. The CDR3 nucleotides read TGTGCCAGCAGCCCCTATGGGGGGCGGGGGCTAGGGGATACGCAGTATTTT.

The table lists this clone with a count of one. CDR3 nucleotides: TGTGCCAGCAGCTCCTCCGGACAGAACTATGGCTACACCTTC. It codes for CASSSSGQNYGYTF. The chain uses TRBV7-9 and TRBJ1-2; maybe TRBD1 (6 bases). Germline lookup yields CDR1 SEHNR and CDR2 FQNEAQ (reference sequence). CDR3 length: 14 amino acids. Trimming pared 4 bases from V and 2 bases from J, leaving 11 bases between.